One and the same sample provided the 26 T cell receptor beta chains below, sequenced in a study of post-analysis software for immune sequencing data. Points from the study as a whole: Among five TRBV segments more frequent in patients than controls were TRBV5-6, TRBV5-1 and TRBV20-1.

These receptors have no known antigen. TCR beta cDNA libraries had unique molecular identifiers. TCRdb itself ran the PCR reads through MiXCR, one entry per CDR3 protein. This repertoire shows approximately 730,000 distinct CDR3 sequences, roughly 27% found once; its top ten account for roughly 0.53%. The specimen was blood. The receptors were sampled from a girl between 10 and 17 years old with multiple sclerosis.

The chain carries TRBV7-2 and TRBJ2-5; 8 bases align to TRBD2. The CDR3 spans 18 residues. CDR1 and CDR2 (germline): SGHTA, FQGNSA. J was trimmed by 4 bases and V by 5 bases; bases with no gene match: 18. DNA for the CDR3: TGTGCCAGCAGCCCTCCCCGGCGGAGCGGGAGCCTTACAGAGACCCAGTACTTC. Protein product: CASSPPRRSGSLTETQYF.

J is TRBJ2-3 and V is TRBV7-9; no clear D. Per the germline V gene, CDR1 is SEHNR and CDR2 is FQNEAQ (reference sequence). V was trimmed by 3 bases and J by 4 bases, leaving 20 bases between them. This CDR3 is 17 amino acids long. CDR3 protein: CASSFQIGPRGPDTQYF. CDR3 in DNA: TGTGCCAGCAGCTTTCAAATCGGTCCCAGAGGCCCAGATACGCAGTATTTT.

The chain combines TRBV27 with TRBJ2-5; 9 nucleotides line up with TRBD1. The CDR3 runs to 17 residues. Germline loops: CDR1 MNHEY, CDR2 SMNVEV (reference sequence). The trim removed 5 bases at V and 1 base at J, leaving 11 bases unmatched. In DNA, the CDR3 is TGTGCCAGCAGTATCAACAGGGGGCTTAGTAGCCAAGAGACCCAGTACTTC. Its protein product is CASSINRGLSSQETQYF.

The chain joins TRBV29-1 to TRBJ2-2; D not resolved. Per germline, CDR1 SQVTM and CDR2 ANQGSEA. Trimming cost V 4 bases and J 0 bases, with 9 bases left between them. The CDR3 runs to 14 residues. CDR3 sequence: CSVGVSANTGELFF. The CDR3 DNA is TGCAGCGTTGGGGTCTCCGCGAACACCGGGGAGCTGTTTTTT.

The genes are TRBV12-3 or TRBV12-4 and TRBJ1-1; D not resolved. The V end lost 6 bases, the J end lost 1 base, and 12 bases lay between the germline ends. This CDR3 contains 14 residues. For the CDR3, the DNA is TGTGCCAGCAGCCGGACTCTTGGGAACACTGAAGCTTTCTTT. This gives the protein CASSRTLGNTEAFF.

This clonotype showed up just a few times. The genes are TRBV29-1 and TRBJ2-1; 12 bases are a match to TRBD2. Germline-derived CDR1 and CDR2 are SQVTM and ANQGSEA. V dropped 5 bases and J dropped 6; count of bases not matched to a gene: 5. CDR3 length: 14 residues. Written as DNA, the CDR3 is TGCAGCGTTTCGGGACTAGCGGGTCCCAATGAGCAGTTCTTC. Amino acid sequence: CSVSGLAGPNEQFF.

This clonotype was observed a few times. V gene TRBV7-2 combines with J gene TRBJ2-5, with D perhaps matching TRBD1 (5 bases). V lost 5 bases and J lost 5, with 18 bases in between. This CDR3 is 15 amino acids long. CDR1 is SGHTA, CDR2 FQGNSA, per germline. CDR3 nucleotides: TGTGCCAGCAGCCCCTTTAGGGGTATGATGGAGACCCAGTACTTC. It translates to CASSPFRGMMETQYF.

This chain joins TRBV4-1 and TRBJ2-1; D gene ambiguous. This CDR3 is 17 amino acids long. Germline-derived CDR1 and CDR2 are MGHRA and YSYEKL. The V end lost 0 bases, the J end lost 5 bases, and 17 bases lay between the germline ends. CDR3 residues: CASSQDHGSGRHNEQFF. The CDR3, as DNA: TGCGCCAGCAGCCAAGATCATGGGTCGGGCCGACACAATGAGCAGTTCTTC.

This clonotype was seen a few times. The gene calls are TRBV10-2 and TRBJ2-2, with no clear D. Germline V gene lookup returns CDR1 WSHSY and CDR2 SAAADI. Trimming left V 4 bases short and J 0 bases short, with 6 bases between. This CDR3 has 14 amino acids. The DNA for the CDR3 is TGCGCCAGCAGTGTGCGATCGAACACCGGGGAGCTGTTTTTT. This encodes CASSVRSNTGELFF.

This clonotype was recorded a few times. The V gene is TRBV5-1, the J gene TRBJ2-3; 10 bases fit TRBD1. CDR1 is SGHRS and CDR2 is YFSETQ in the germline V gene. CDR3 length: 17 residues. After removal of 3 bases from V and 3 bases from J, the junction contained 10 bases not matched to a gene. CDR3 sequence: CASSYRPGTGETDTQYF. The CDR3 DNA reads TGCGCCAGCAGCTACCGCCCCGGGACAGGGGAGACAGATACGCAGTATTTT.

The chain is built from TRBV28 and TRBJ2-4; 7 bases agree with TRBD1. The germline V gene encodes CDR1 MDHEN and CDR2 SYDVKM. V lost 3 bases and J lost 6; bases outside the gene matches: 14. The CDR3 spans 17 residues. The CDR3 DNA reads TGTGCCAGCAGTTTCTCGGACAGGCCGTGGGGGAGAAACATTCAGTACTTC. It encodes CASSFSDRPWGRNIQYF.

The chain combines TRBV15 with TRBJ1-1; D uncertain. Trimming removed 0 bases at V and 2 bases at J, with 10 bases between. Germline V gene sequence: CDR1 LNHNV, CDR2 YYDKDF (reference sequence). The CDR3 is 15 amino acids. CDR3 nucleotides: TGTGCCACCAGCAGAGATAGGAGCAGAAACACTGAAGCTTTCTTT. Translating gives CATSRDRSRNTEAFF.

The rearrangement uses TRBV20-1 and TRBJ2-7; 9 nucleotides line up with TRBD2. This CDR3 is built from 15 residues. V lost 1 base and J lost 2; bases outside the gene matches: 6. In germline, CDR1 is DFQATT, CDR2 SNEGSKA (reference sequence). The CDR3 sequence is CSARGGAGGTYEQYF. For the CDR3, the DNA is TGCAGTGCTAGAGGTGGAGCGGGAGGAACCTACGAGCAGTACTTC.

A single count supports this clonotype. The genes are TRBV7-8 and TRBJ1-4; no reliable D call. V shed 2 bases and J shed 7 bases, with 11 bases lying between them. Germline V lookup: CDR1 SGHVS, CDR2 FQNEAQ. This CDR3 is built from 14 residues. The CDR3 sequence: CASSLNWALEKLFF. Written as DNA, the CDR3 is TGTGCCAGCAGCTTAAATTGGGCCCTTGAAAAACTGTTTTTT.

As regards this clonotype: The junction shows a germline mismatch at one end, possibly a read error. V is TRBV29-1 and J is TRBJ2-5; 11 positions match TRBD1. The germline V gene has CDR1 SQVTM and CDR2 ANQGSEA. The CDR3 contains 19 residues. The CDR3 DNA reads TGCAGCGTTGAAGAGTGGGACCGGGACAGGGGGTTTTTGGAAGAGGCCCAGTACTTC. This encodes CSVEEWDRDRGFLEEAQYF.

V usage is TRBV7-2 and J usage is TRBJ1-3; no firm D call. Trimming removed 4 bases at V and 5 bases at J, with 9 bases between. Germline V gene data show CDR1 as SGHTA and CDR2 as FQGNSA. The CDR3 extends over 13 amino acids. As DNA, the CDR3 is TGTGCCAGCAGCTACGAGCGGCGAAACACCATATATTTT. Protein: CASSYERRNTIYF.

This clonotype has a handful of counts. V gene TRBV28 combines with J gene TRBJ2-3, with 8 nucleotides matching TRBD2. V gave up 5 bases and J gave up 4 bases; unmatched junction bases: 5. Germline values: CDR1 MDHEN, CDR2 SYDVKM. This CDR3 has 14 residues. Here the CDR3 reads CASSVREESDTQYF. CDR3 nucleotides: TGTGCCAGCAGTGTGCGGGAGGAGTCAGATACGCAGTATTTT.

Note on this clonotype: One junction end does not reproduce the germline sequence, and a read error may be involved. The rearrangement links TRBV28 to TRBJ2-1; TRBD1 might be the D (5 bases). The CDR3 runs to 16 residues. The germline CDR1 and CDR2 sequences are MDHEN and SYDVKM. CDR3 protein: CAGSYTLAGSYNEQFF. CDR3 nucleotides: TGTGCCGGCAGCTATACACTGGCAGGGTCGTACAATGAGCAGTTCTTC.

The chain has TRBV28 and TRBJ2-7; a possible D gene is TRBD1 (6 bases). The CDR3 totals 16 residues. CDR1 is MDHEN and CDR2 is SYDVKM in the germline V gene. Trimming removed 1 base at V and 5 bases at J, with 18 bases between. The CDR3 nucleotides read TGTGCCAGCAGTTTATCTGTTGGGGGCCAGTGCCACGAGCAGTACTTC. Translated: CASSLSVGGQCHEQYF.

The chain employs TRBV11-2 and TRBJ2-3; TRBD2 agrees at 8 bases. This CDR3 comprises 19 residues. The V and J ends lost 3 bases and 3 bases, in that order; junction bases with no gene match: 17. The germline CDR1 and CDR2 sequences are SGHAT and FQNNGV. CDR3 DNA: TGTGCCAGCAGCTTGGGTTTCGGGGGGGGCATCGGAGTAACAGATACGCAGTATTTT. Encoded protein: CASSLGFGGGIGVTDTQYF.

Turning to this clonotype: Its ends do not fully match the called genes, so a read error is possible. The rearrangement links TRBV6-5 to TRBJ2-5; D might be TRBD1 or TRBD2, each matching 5 bases. The CDR3 has 14 residues. The germline V gene encodes CDR1 MNHEY and CDR2 SVGAGI. The CDR3 sequence: CASSDSGTTETQYF. The CDR3, as DNA: TGTGCCAGCAGTGACTCGGGGACGACCGAGACCCAGTACTTC.

V and J are TRBV27 and TRBJ2-5; 10 bases line up with TRBD2. Germline V gives CDR1 MNHEY, CDR2 SMNVEV (reference sequence). CDR3 length: 13 residues. Trimming removed 3 bases from V and 6 bases from J; junction bases left unmatched: 1. As DNA, the CDR3 is TGTGCCAGCAGTTTTAGCGGGGGGAAGACCCAGTACTTC. Its protein is CASSFSGGKTQYF.

This clonotype was detected once. The chain combines TRBV18 with TRBJ2-4, with D uncertain. V gave up 1 base and J gave up 7 bases, with 11 bases separating them. The germline V gene encodes CDR1 KGHSH and CDR2 LQKENI. The CDR3 has 14 residues. This CDR3 reads CASSPLTPANIQYF. The CDR3 DNA reads TGTGCCAGCTCACCACTGACCCCAGCGAACATTCAGTACTTC. Full variable domain (rest looked up from reference TRBV18 and TRBJ2-4): NAGVMQNPRHLVRRRGQEARLRCSPMKGHSHVYWYRQLPEEGLKFMVYLQKENIIDESGMPKERFSAEFPKEGPSILRIQQVVRGDSAAYFCASSPLTPANIQYFGAGTRLSVL.

This clonotype was counted a few times. The chain combines TRBV4-3 with TRBJ1-2; no reliable D call. From germline, CDR1 is LGHNA and CDR2 YSLEER. This CDR3 spans 18 amino acids. V lost 0 bases, J lost 8 bases, and 25 bases lay in between. The CDR3 region has the DNA TGCGCCAGCAGCCAAGATACTCGGACGGAGGATCTAGGGAAGGGCTACACCTTC. This encodes CASSQDTRTEDLGKGYTF.

The chain employs TRBV20-1 and TRBJ2-7, with D perhaps being TRBD1 or TRBD2 (5 bases each). This CDR3 contains 15 residues. Trimming shortened V by 0 bases and J by 5 bases, and 17 bases separated the two germline ends. Germline CDR1 DFQATT, CDR2 SNEGSKA (reference sequence). CDR3: CSARDPGQGSHEQYF. The CDR3 DNA sequence: TGCAGTGCTAGAGATCCGGGGCAGGGATCCCACGAGCAGTACTTC.

This clonotype was counted between two and nine times. V is TRBV20-1 and J is TRBJ1-1; D might be TRBD1 (6 bases). This CDR3 is 17 amino acids long. V was trimmed by 5 bases and J by 0 bases, leaving 22 bases between them. The germline V gene has CDR1 DFQATT and CDR2 SNEGSKA (reference sequence). The chain's CDR3 is CSAESDKGGGLNTEAFF. The DNA for the CDR3 is TGCAGTGCTGAATCCGACAAAGGGGGAGGGCTGAACACTGAAGCTTTCTTT.